This TCR beta chain comes out of a study of T cell responses to AZD1222 COVID-19 vaccine (dated by TCRdb to the early 2020s). With respect to the entire study: AZD1222 recipients given second doses at about 4 weeks or at about 12 weeks were pooled, since spike-specific TCR depth and breadth were not found to differ between the two schedules. A total of under 250 trial participants underwent TCR sequencing, of whom roughly 210 had received two doses of AZD1222 and some 25 had received two doses of the MenACWY control vaccine. Trial participants were enrolled by age into 18-55, 56-69 and 70-plus year subgroups, with 148, 28 and 57 TCR-sequenced participants respectively.

Concerning this clone: There is no known antigen for this receptor. Base qualities are not provided; no much larger clone lies one nucleotide away.

What the study reported, not specific to this receptor: Reportedly, close to half of the unique spike-specific TCRs recognized epitopes lying outside the regions that are mutated in the B.1.351 and B.1.1.7 variants. The vaccine-associated CD4 TCRs covered the entire spike protein, and the dominant responses fell in regions 160-218 and 743-854. Because no samples from the day 14 peak response were available, repertoires could be characterized only after the peak T cell response. After two AZD1222 doses, both the breadth and the depth of spike-specific TCRs were significantly higher than at day 0 and than in MenACWY recipients. Conclusions about previously exposed vaccinees were limited because only six or seven AZD1222 recipients were SARS-CoV-2 seropositive at baseline. Most participants were white British and females outnumbered males, and the authors suggested that clonal diversity may have been underestimated. The 56-69-year group was small, and its depth increase did not reach significance, likely because of low power.

The CDR3 regions of human TCRbeta chains were subjected to immunosequencing. For the original study's pipeline: TCRs in the repertoires were compared against a reference library of SARS-CoV-2-specific TCRs that had been generated with the MIRA antigen-specificity platform. Breadth was defined as the fraction of unique TCRs that were SARS-CoV-2-associated, and depth was defined as the fraction of total T cells that were SARS-CoV-2-associated. Using the MIRA data, each spike-specific TCR was mapped to the spike region that the TCR reacts to and placed in a CD4 or CD8 class. Log10-transformed breadth and depth values were compared by one-way ANOVA with Sidak's multiple comparisons tests. This immuneACCESS table, as held by TCRdb, lists in-frame sequences with V and J called but not all clones. Of the missing ones, under half trace to an unresolved V gene in checked studies; the others have no known cause. Clonal size and the V and J genes are those of that table, whereas D and trimming came from the DNA. For this sample there are tens of thousands of clones; 90% appear just once. Approximately 4.5% of the sample is taken by the ten largest.

A distance of 14 bases separates the germline ends of V and J, which lose 3 bases and 4 bases respectively. The CDR3 holds 14 amino acids from the cysteine to the phenylalanine. The CDR3 DNA has 42 bases and is translated from base 1. CDR1 and CDR2 (SGDLS, YYNGEE) derive from the germline V gene. Read against the paper, the sample's time point label means: baseline before first vaccination. Samples from vaccinated people were obtained from the UK trials COV001 and COV002, which included a single-blind randomized controlled phase 2/3 trial of AZD1222 (ChAdOx1 nCoV-19) in healthy adults. For TCRbeta chain sequencing, PBMC samples from trial participants were taken at day 0 and at day 28 after the second dose.

The specimen comprised peripheral blood, sampled on day 0 of AZD1222 vaccination. In this chain, TRBV9 is recombined with TRBJ2-7, with the D gene not clear enough to name. This clonotype was obtained from an adult in good health. The DNA sequence is TGTGCCAGCAGCGCAACCGGGTCATCTTACGAGCAGTACTTC. Its translation is CASSATGSSYEQYF.